This T cell receptor (beta chain) emerged from a study of blood T cell repertoires in COVID-19. Study overall: Samples of COVID-19 (acute and convalescent) were obtained from the United States, Italy and Spain. In each case, the material was cDNA or gDNA derived from T cells, B-cell-depleted T cells, or PBMCs.

There are 15 residues in the CDR3. V was clipped by 4 bases and J by 5 bases; unmatched bases: 5. Looked up from germline, CDR1 is SGHAT and CDR2 is FQNNGV. Source study methods: From reference gene primer amplification, estimates of nucleated cell counts were derived. Clones were sequenced by immunoSEQ multiplex PCR, and TCRdb holds only the in-frame ones, with some missing. That table is the source of V, J and clone size, and D and trimming were worked out from the DNA. The table includes over 250,000 clones, about nine tenths detected once. The TCR originated in a man in his fifties or sixties with acute or convalescent COVID-19. The rearrangement links TRBV11-2 to TRBJ1-2, with 12 bases identical to TRBD1. Sequencing used peripheral blood. The CDR3 sequence is CASSSGTGGTYGYTF. CDR3 DNA sequence: TGTGCCAGCAGCTCCGGGACAGGGGGCACGTATGGCTACACCTTC.